This section outlines one TCR beta chain sequence together with its context. The sample comes from a study of blood T cell repertoires in COVID-19. How the authors handled the data: For nucleated cells, counts were estimated from reference gene primer amplification. Assay: immunoSEQ multiplex PCR; the TCRdb copy retains only in-frame clones and omits some. V and J calls and clone size are given by that table; D and trimming were obtained from the DNA. Of approximately 66,000 clones in the sample, 87% were seen once. Sequencing was done on a sample of peripheral blood. The TCR sequence derives from a man in his sixties with acute or convalescent COVID-19.

CDR3 in DNA: TGTGCCAGCACCACGAAGAGACTAGCGGGGGGCGGGGAGCTGTTTTTT. It yields the protein CASTTKRLAGGGELFF. The chain uses TRBV2 and TRBJ2-2, with TRBD2 matching 13 bases. The CDR3 runs to 16 residues. Germline CDR1 and CDR2: SNHLY and FYNNEI. V was clipped by 7 bases and J by 7 bases; unmatched bases: 9.